Listed below are T cell receptor beta chains from one sample, sequenced in a study of beta chain features in type 1 diabetes. The table came from immunoSEQ multiplex PCR; TCRdb's copy has only in-frame clones and leaves some out. The sample yields under 850,000 clones, 13% seen once. Input material: naive CD4+ T cells from blood. These receptors were taken from a man aged 18 to 29 with type 1 diabetes. The CDR3 runs from the conserved cysteine through the conserved F or W. A D gene is named only where the DNA matches it firmly. Expanded clones get a size class; other rows say once, few or many, or leave the size out.

cdr3_length j_call d_call clone_size v_call cdr3_aa cdr3_nt
14 TRBJ2-7 - - TRBV23-1 CASSKVWQIPPTYF TGCGCCAGCTCCAAGGTGTGGCAGATACCCCCTACTTACTTC
15 TRBJ1-5 - - TRBV6-6 CASSLIWGGNQPQHF TGTGCCAGCAGTTTGATTTGGGGGGGAAATCAGCCCCAGCATTTT
14 TRBJ2-1 - - TRBV5-1 CASSLLGQRNEQFF TGCGCCAGCAGCTTGTTAGGCCAGAGGAATGAGCAGTTCTTC
16 TRBJ2-4 - - TRBV30 CAWSVRSELAKNIQYF TGTGCCTGGAGTGTACGTTCCGAACTAGCCAAAAACATTCAGTACTTC
15 TRBJ2-1 - - TRBV7-9 CASSLAGANYNEQFF TGTGCCAGCAGCTTAGCGGGGGCCAACTACAATGAGCAGTTCTTC
14 TRBJ1-1 - few TRBV6-6 CASSSDSPNTEAFF TGTGCCAGCAGCTCGGACAGTCCGAACACTGAAGCTTTCTTT
15 TRBJ1-1 TRBD1 - TRBV4-1 CASSYLDRDDTEAFF TGCGCCAGCAGTTATCTGGACAGGGATGACACTGAAGCTTTCTTT
18 TRBJ1-5 - - TRBV7-2 CASSLEQGPWDSNQPQHF TGTGCCAGCAGCTTAGAACAGGGACCCTGGGATAGCAATCAGCCCCAGCATTTT
15 TRBJ1-4 TRBD1 few TRBV29-1 CSGTNRGLVNEKLFF TGCAGCGGGACTAACAGGGGGCTAGTTAATGAAAAACTGTTTTTT
14 TRBJ2-1 - few TRBV12-5 CASGHRTDYNEQFF TGTGCTAGTGGTCACCGGACAGACTACAATGAGCAGTTCTTC
14 TRBJ1-2 - - TRBV6-6 CASTAGQTKDGYTF TGTGCCAGCACTGCCGGACAGACTAAAGATGGCTACACCTTC
14 TRBJ2-7 TRBD1 - TRBV7-8 CASSRRQGPYEQYF TGTGCCAGCAGCCGACGACAGGGGCCCTACGAGCAGTACTTC
12 TRBJ2-3 - few TRBV29-1 CSVRGGTDTQYF TGCAGCGTTCGAGGGGGCACAGATACGCAGTATTTT
13 TRBJ1-2 - few TRBV9 CASSVDGGYGYTF TGTGCCAGCAGCGTAGACGGGGGCTATGGCTACACCTTC
13 TRBJ1-1 - few TRBV30 CAWSVRGTTEAFF TGTGCCTGGAGTGTACGAGGGACCACTGAAGCTTTCTTT
13 TRBJ2-2 TRBD1 few TRBV29-1 CSGRQGDTGELFF TGCAGCGGCCGACAGGGGGACACCGGGGAGCTGTTTTTT
12 TRBJ1-2 - few TRBV6-5 CASSHANTGYTF TGTGCCAGCAGTCATGCCAATACGGGCTACACCTTC
14 TRBJ1-6 TRBD1 few TRBV30 CAWSWDSSSGPLHF TGTGCCTGGAGTTGGGACAGCAGCTCGGGTCCCCTCCACTTT
14 TRBJ1-1 - few TRBV2 CASSLQGRNTEAFF TGTGCCAGCAGTCTACAGGGCAGGAACACTGAAGCTTTCTTT
16 TRBJ2-5 - few TRBV18 CASSPRSGDNQETQYF TGTGCCAGCTCACCACGATCTGGGGACAACCAAGAGACCCAGTACTTC
18 TRBJ1-2 TRBD1 few TRBV19 CASSARPSRIDRGDGYTF TGTGCCAGTAGTGCAAGGCCGTCCAGAATCGACAGGGGTGATGGCTACACCTTC
17 TRBJ2-3 TRBD2 - TRBV4-2 CASSQEGGLAGDTTQYF TGTGCCAGCAGCCAAGAAGGTGGACTAGCGGGGGATACTACGCAGTATTTT
16 TRBJ2-2 TRBD2 once TRBV14 CASSQPGLALSGELFF TGTGCCAGCAGCCAACCCGGACTAGCCCTGTCCGGGGAGCTGTTTTTT
14 TRBJ1-2 - few TRBV6-5 CASSYVDADYGYTF TGTGCCAGCAGTTACGTGGATGCAGACTATGGCTACACCTTC
13 TRBJ2-7 - - TRBV30 CAWGLGPQNEQYF TGTGCCTGGGGGTTAGGACCCCAGAACGAGCAGTACTTC
14 TRBJ1-5 - few TRBV2 CASSEMQGDQPQHF TGTGCCAGCAGTGAAATGCAGGGAGATCAGCCCCAGCATTTT
13 TRBJ1-1 TRBD1 - TRBV30 CAWDRGLATEAFF TGTGCCTGGGACAGGGGATTGGCAACTGAAGCTTTCTTT
13 TRBJ1-2 TRBD1 few TRBV10-2 CASRGQDYYGYTF TGCGCCAGCAGAGGACAGGACTACTATGGCTACACCTTC
16 TRBJ2-1 - - TRBV5-1 CASSVAGASSYNEQFF TGCGCCAGCAGCGTCGCAGGGGCGAGCTCCTACAATGAGCAGTTCTTC
13 TRBJ1-2 - - TRBV9 CASSVAPGFEFTF TGTGCCAGCAGCGTAGCTCCAGGGTTTGAGTTCACCTTC
13 TRBJ2-3 TRBD2 - TRBV7-9 CASSLGREGTQYF TGTGCCAGCAGCTTAGGCCGGGAGGGTACGCAGTATTTT
12 TRBJ2-7 - few TRBV2 CASTPPNYEQYF TGTGCCAGCACCCCGCCGAACTACGAGCAGTACTTC
14 TRBJ1-2 - - TRBV6-5 CASSLTDGNYGYTF TGTGCCAGCAGTTTGACGGACGGAAACTATGGCTACACCTTC
12 TRBJ1-5 - - TRBV30 CAWSARGQPQHF TGTGCCTGGAGTGCGAGAGGTCAGCCCCAGCATTTT
14 TRBJ2-3 TRBD1 - TRBV27 CASGTGVLTDTQYF TGTGCCAGCGGGACAGGGGTCCTAACAGATACGCAGTATTTT
14 TRBJ2-7 - few TRBV5-1 CASSDESFSYEQYF TGCGCCAGCAGCGACGAATCTTTCTCCTACGAGCAGTACTTC
14 TRBJ1-1 TRBD1 few TRBV19 CASSPNDREAEAFF TGTGCCAGTAGTCCCAACGACAGGGAAGCTGAAGCTTTCTTT
15 TRBJ1-1 - - TRBV6-5 CASSYSWGTRAEAFF TGTGCCAGCAGTTACTCGTGGGGGACAAGGGCTGAAGCTTTCTTT
16 TRBJ2-6 - few TRBV5-1 CASSGRAPGRANVLTF TGCGCCAGCAGCGGCCGGGCCCCGGGCAGGGCCAACGTCCTGACTTTC
15 TRBJ1-5 - few TRBV30 CAWSTGGGGNQPQHF TGTGCCTGGTCTACGGGGGGCGGTGGCAATCAGCCCCAGCATTTT
13 TRBJ2-5 - - TRBV2 CASSRLYQETQYF TGTGCCAGTTCCAGACTATACCAAGAGACCCAGTACTTC
14 TRBJ2-1 TRBD2 - TRBV5-1 CASREPLAEGEQFF TGCGCCAGCCGGGAACCCCTAGCGGAGGGAGAGCAGTTCTTC
16 TRBJ2-3 TRBD2 few TRBV9 CASSLLTSGGTDTQYF TGTGCCAGCAGCCTACTGACTAGCGGGGGAACAGATACGCAGTATTTT
15 TRBJ2-7 - - TRBV9 CASSRGVSGSYEQYF TGTGCCAGCAGCCGAGGGGTAAGTGGCTCCTACGAGCAGTACTTC
14 TRBJ2-7 TRBD2 few TRBV30 CAWSAGGPLYEQYF TGTGCCTGGAGTGCGGGGGGGCCCCTCTACGAGCAGTACTTC
15 TRBJ2-3 - few TRBV18 CASSPREGSTDTQYF TGTGCCAGCTCACCACGCGAGGGTTCAACAGATACGCAGTATTTT
15 TRBJ2-3 - few TRBV2 CASSEDGPRRDTQYF TGTGCCAGCAGTGAAGATGGGCCCCGAAGGGATACGCAGTATTTT
15 TRBJ2-1 TRBD1 - TRBV5-1 CASLLGDRVGDEQFF TGCGCCAGCCTTCTTGGGGACAGGGTAGGGGATGAGCAGTTCTTC
14 TRBJ2-7 TRBD2 - TRBV28 CASTLPGLAEEQYF TGTGCCAGCACCCTCCCGGGACTAGCGGAAGAGCAGTACTTC
12 TRBJ2-7 - few TRBV28 CASQGYFYEQYF TGTGCCAGCCAGGGATACTTCTACGAGCAGTACTTC
16 TRBJ1-5 TRBD1 - TRBV25-1 CASSESGTGKVQPQHF TGTGCCAGCAGTGAGTCCGGGACAGGGAAGGTTCAGCCCCAGCATTTT
16 TRBJ2-1 TRBD1 - TRBV7-7 CASSAGTGGSYNEQFF TGTGCTAGCAGCGCCGGGACAGGGGGCTCCTACAATGAGCAGTTCTTC
15 TRBJ2-7 - few TRBV7-6 CASGPQTLGPYEQYF TGTGCCAGCGGACCGCAAACCCTCGGACCCTACGAGCAGTACTTC